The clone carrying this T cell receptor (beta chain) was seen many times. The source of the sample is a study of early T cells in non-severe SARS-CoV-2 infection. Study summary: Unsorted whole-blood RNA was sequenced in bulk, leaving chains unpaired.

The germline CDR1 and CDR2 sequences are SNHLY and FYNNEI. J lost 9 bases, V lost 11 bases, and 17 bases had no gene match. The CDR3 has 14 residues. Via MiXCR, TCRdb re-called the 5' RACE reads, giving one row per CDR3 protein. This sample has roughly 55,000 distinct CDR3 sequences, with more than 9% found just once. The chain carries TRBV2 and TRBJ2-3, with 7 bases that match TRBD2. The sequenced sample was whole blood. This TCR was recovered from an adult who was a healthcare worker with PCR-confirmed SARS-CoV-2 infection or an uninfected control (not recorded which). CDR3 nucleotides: TGTGCCGGGGAGGGACCTAGTGGGGCTGCAACGCAGTATTTT. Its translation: CAGEGPSGAATQYF.